These T cell receptor beta chains were read from a single sample in a study of T cell changes during pregnancy in multiple sclerosis. Data came from immunoSEQ multiplex PCR; TCRdb stores just in-frame clones and leaves some out. The sample holds under 45,000 clones, around 90% seen once. This specimen consisted of CD4+ T cells from peripheral blood mononuclear cells, obtained in the first trimester of pregnancy. The receptors stem from a female donor with multiple sclerosis, enrolled in a pregnancy study. CDR3s include the opening cysteine and the closing phenylalanine or tryptophan. Fields, in order: clone size, J gene, V gene, D gene, CDR3 DNA, CDR3 protein. D genes are given only for firm matches. The size of a clone is reported for some rows only, either as once, few or many, or as a class for expanded clones.

size: -
J: TRBJ2-7
V: TRBV5-6
D: -
DNA: TGTGCCAGCAGCCGAGAGTCGGAGCAGTACTTC
CDR3: CASSRESEQYF

size: -
J: TRBJ2-7
V: TRBV15
D: -
DNA: TGTGCCACCAGCAGAGATAGATCAGGACAGATTTACGAGCAGTACTTC
CDR3: CATSRDRSGQIYEQYF

size: -
J: TRBJ1-1
V: TRBV5-6
D: -
DNA: TGTGCCAGCGAACAGCCGAACACTGAAGCTTTCTTT
CDR3: CASEQPNTEAFF

size: -
J: TRBJ2-7
V: TRBV19
D: -
DNA: TGTGCCAGTAGCCAGGGAGGACTTAACGAGCAGTACTTC
CDR3: CASSQGGLNEQYF

size: -
J: TRBJ1-2
V: TRBV19
D: TRBD1
DNA: TGTGCCAGTACTATAAAAACAGGGGCCTATGGCTACACCTTC
CDR3: CASTIKTGAYGYTF

size: -
J: TRBJ2-2
V: TRBV4-2
D: -
DNA: TGTGCCAGCAGCCAAGATCGGGTGGGGCTAGGAAACACCGGGGAGCTGTTTTTT
CDR3: CASSQDRVGLGNTGELFF

size: -
J: TRBJ2-5
V: TRBV7-8
D: -
DNA: TGTGCCAGCACGCGTGGGAGGACCCAAGAGACCCAGTACTTC
CDR3: CASTRGRTQETQYF

size: -
J: TRBJ2-5
V: TRBV15
D: -
DNA: TGTGCCACCAGCAGAAGGGGGACCCAAGAGACCCAGTACTTC
CDR3: CATSRRGTQETQYF

size: -
J: TRBJ1-4
V: TRBV7-2
D: -
DNA: TGTGCCAGCAGCCTTAGTCCGGGGAATGAAAAACTGTTTTTT
CDR3: CASSLSPGNEKLFF

size: once
J: TRBJ2-3
V: TRBV5-8
D: -
DNA: TGTGCCAGCAATGGACAGAGCACAGATACGCAGTATTTT
CDR3: CASNGQSTDTQYF

size: -
J: TRBJ1-5
V: TRBV28
D: TRBD1
DNA: TGTGCGGTGGGGACAGCCTCAAATCAGCCCCAGCATTTT
CDR3: CAVGTASNQPQHF

size: -
J: TRBJ2-1
V: TRBV9
D: -
DNA: TGTGCCAGCAGCGTGTACAGCGGGAATGAGCAGTTCTTC
CDR3: CASSVYSGNEQFF

size: -
J: TRBJ2-4
V: TRBV15
D: -
DNA: TGTGCCTCCCGACTCGGAAACATTCAGTACTTC
CDR3: CASRLGNIQYF

size: -
J: TRBJ2-5
V: TRBV30
D: TRBD2
DNA: TGTGCCTGGCGGCGGGGCGGGGGATTCCAAGAGACCCAGTACTTC
CDR3: CAWRRGGGFQETQYF

size: -
J: TRBJ1-5
V: TRBV25-1
D: -
DNA: TGTGCCAGCAGTGAATGGGGAGGCAATCAGCCCCAGCATTTT
CDR3: CASSEWGGNQPQHF

size: -
J: TRBJ1-2
V: TRBV6-1
D: -
DNA: TGTGCCAGCAGTGAGGGGGCTCGTGGTGGCTACACCTTC
CDR3: CASSEGARGGYTF

size: -
J: TRBJ2-7
V: TRBV19
D: -
DNA: TGTGCCAGTAGTCCCTACCCGGGACTCCAGAGATCCTACGAGCAGTACTTC
CDR3: CASSPYPGLQRSYEQYF

size: -
J: TRBJ2-5
V: TRBV7-8
D: TRBD2
DNA: TGTGCCAGCAGCCCGCGGGGAGCGGGAGGATTAGGAGAGACCCAGTACTTC
CDR3: CASSPRGAGGLGETQYF

size: -
J: TRBJ1-2
V: TRBV6-1
D: TRBD1
DNA: TGTGCCAGCAGGGGGACAGGGGGCGCATTGGGCTACACCTTC
CDR3: CASRGTGGALGYTF

size: -
J: TRBJ2-1
V: TRBV28
D: TRBD1
DNA: TGTGCCAGCAACCCGGACAGGGCGACGAGTGTGTTCTTC
CDR3: CASNPDRATSVFF

size: once
J: TRBJ2-1
V: TRBV9
D: TRBD1
DNA: TGTGCCAGCAGCTCGGGACAGGACTTCTCAGATGAGCAGTTCTTC
CDR3: CASSSGQDFSDEQFF